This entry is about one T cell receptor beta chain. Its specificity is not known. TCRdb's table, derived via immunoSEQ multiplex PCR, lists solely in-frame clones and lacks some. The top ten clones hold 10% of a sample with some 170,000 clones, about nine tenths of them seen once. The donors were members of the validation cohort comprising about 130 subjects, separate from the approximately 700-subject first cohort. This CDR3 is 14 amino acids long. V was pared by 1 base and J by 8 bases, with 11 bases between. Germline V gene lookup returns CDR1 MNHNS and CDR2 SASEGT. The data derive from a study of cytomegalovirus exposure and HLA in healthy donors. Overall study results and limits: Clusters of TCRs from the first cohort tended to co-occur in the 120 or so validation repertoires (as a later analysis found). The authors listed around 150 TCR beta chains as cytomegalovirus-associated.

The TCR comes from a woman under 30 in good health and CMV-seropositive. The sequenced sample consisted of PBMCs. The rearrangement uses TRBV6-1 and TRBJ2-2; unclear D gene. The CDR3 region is CASSEGQVTGELFF. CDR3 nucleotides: TGTGCCAGCAGTGAAGGGCAGGTTACAGGGGAGCTGTTTTTT.